These T cell receptor beta chains were read from a single sample in a study of T cells in Graves' hyperthyroidism and ophthalmopathy. TCRdb independently ran MiXCR on the multiplex PCR reads; one entry per CDR3 protein. The sample carries more than 550,000 distinct CDR3 sequences, roughly 17% recorded once. The specimen sequenced was blood. These receptors all come from a man in his forties or fifties with Graves' hyperthyroidism. Each CDR3 is given with its conserved first and last residue. Part of the rows lack a size; the others show once, few, many or a class for expanded clones.

CDR3 protein,clone size,V gene,J gene
CASSLGQAIYEQYF,many,TRBV5-6,TRBJ2-7
CASSQREFWIGTNEKLFF,.,TRBV4-1,TRBJ1-4
CASSLLAGPRLACNEQFF,.,TRBV11-2,TRBJ2-1
CASKPDMNQPQHF,many,TRBV2,TRBJ1-5
CASSAGSELFF,many,TRBV2,TRBJ2-2
CASRQAEKLFF,many,TRBV28,TRBJ1-4
CASSPGTATMNTEAFF,many,TRBV18,TRBJ1-1
CASSPGHGSTDTQYF,many,TRBV18,TRBJ2-3
CATSDPTSGGQETQYF,many,TRBV24-1,TRBJ2-5
CSARDLGLEFF,.,TRBV20-1,TRBJ2-1
CATSEGGQGWTGYTF,few,TRBV24-1,TRBJ1-2
CASTYGSLNTEAFF,many,TRBV2,TRBJ1-1
CASSLGSAYGYTF,.,TRBV7-3,TRBJ1-2
CASSLELAGVDEQYF,few,TRBV5-1,TRBJ2-7
CASSEEGQSCNEQFF,few,TRBV6-1,TRBJ2-1
CASTSLENGNTIYF,few,TRBV6-1,TRBJ1-3
CASSLWTGELGGYTF,many,TRBV28,TRBJ1-2
CASAGTANTGELFF,many,TRBV12-3/TRBV12-4,TRBJ2-2
CASRGQENIQYF,.,TRBV3-1,TRBJ2-4
CASSPGGTETQYF,many,TRBV7-7,TRBJ2-5
CASSLKGSGAFQETQYF,.,TRBV7-9,TRBJ2-5
CSARVTELAKNIQYF,.,TRBV20-1,TRBJ2-4
CASSLRRPRRVDTQYF,many,TRBV7-8,TRBJ2-3
CASSLVHGELFF,.,TRBV28,TRBJ2-2
CGVVGGPSGMNTEAFF,.,TRBV29-1,TRBJ1-1
CATGTSGRITYEQYF,.,TRBV6-2/TRBV6-3,TRBJ2-7
CASSPWTESYEQYF,many,TRBV28,TRBJ2-7
CASSLRTETNTEAFF,.,TRBV11-2,TRBJ1-1
CASIPSTAYNEQFF,.,TRBV2,TRBJ2-1
CSADSGRTLGNEQFF,few,TRBV29-1,TRBJ2-1
CASTPMGSADEQFF,few,TRBV28,TRBJ2-1
CATSRDRRGPYEQYF,few,TRBV15,TRBJ2-7
CASIGRASTEQFF,many,TRBV28,TRBJ2-1
CASSLTGENEKLFF,many,TRBV7-9,TRBJ1-4
CASSKGTSVYTQYF,many,TRBV27,TRBJ2-3
CASSFTSFNSYEQYF,few,TRBV5-6,TRBJ2-7
CAWSVKGSSGNTIYF,few,TRBV30,TRBJ1-3
CASSFQLSYEQYF,many,TRBV27,TRBJ2-7
CAISLRRSEQFF,many,TRBV10-3,TRBJ2-1
CSARVPAGPNQPQHF,many,TRBV20-1,TRBJ1-5
CATSDFGLAPGELFF,few,TRBV24-1,TRBJ2-2
CASSSLGLIYEQYF,many,TRBV7-2,TRBJ2-7
CASSYEQGANEQFF,.,TRBV6-2/TRBV6-3,TRBJ2-1
CAGGQGRNNEQFF,few,TRBV13,TRBJ2-1
CASSRSPTGNEKLFF,many,TRBV5-1,TRBJ1-4
CASSFGVVNGYTF,many,TRBV28,TRBJ1-2
CAWSVGLQETQYF,few,TRBV30,TRBJ2-5
CASSLGSGRAGETQYF,many,TRBV7-2,TRBJ2-5
CASSHRTPGNTIYF,many,TRBV12-3/TRBV12-4,TRBJ1-3
CASRPTSDGLDTEAFF,.,TRBV6-1,TRBJ1-1
CASSEALRGGAEAFF,.,TRBV2,TRBJ1-1